This TCR beta chain was captured by sequencing in a study of blood T cell repertoires in COVID-19. The CDR3 has 15 residues. Germline V gene sequence: CDR1 SGHKS, CDR2 YYEKEE (reference sequence). Unmatched junction bases numbered 9, after V lost 1 base and J lost 9 bases. In the original workflow: Reference gene primer amplification in the assay estimated nucleated cell counts. Assay: immunoSEQ multiplex PCR; the TCRdb copy retains only in-frame clones and omits some. V and J calls and clone size come straight from that table; D and trimming were deduced from the DNA. The sample contains roughly 250,000 clones, approximately 84% of which appear only once.

The J gene is TRBJ1-3, the V gene TRBV5-5; 8 nucleotides align to TRBD1. The TCR sequence derives from a man between 40 and 49 years old with acute or convalescent COVID-19. Sequencing input: peripheral blood. CDR3 region: CASSLTSGTGGTIYF. The CDR3 DNA reads as TGTGCCAGCAGCTTGACCTCCGGGACAGGAGGCACCATATATTTT.